What follows describes a single T cell receptor (beta chain). The CDR3 has 17 amino acids. Germline CDR1 LNHDA, CDR2 SQIVND (reference sequence). Trimming pared 0 bases from V and 0 bases from J, leaving 12 bases between. The sample originates from a study of OX40 agonist ivuxolimab in advanced cancers. Assay used: immunoSEQ multiplex PCR; TCRdb lists only in-frame clones, some missing. The repertoire has 60,000 to 75,000 clones, about 90% of them found once; the top ten carry approximately 2.5%. The material was CD4+ or CD8+ T cells sorted from blood, obtained in a trial of the OX40 agonist ivuxolimab. The rearrangement joins TRBV19 to TRBJ2-1, with D hard to call. The TCR sequence derives from an adult with an advanced solid tumor such as melanoma, head and neck, liver or kidney cancer. The DNA of the CDR3 is TGTGCCAGTAGTATAGAGGCCGGGCTGATCTCCTACAATGAGCAGTTCTTC. Translated: CASSIEAGLISYNEQFF.